This TCR beta chain emerged from a study of T cell repertoires in ileal Crohn's disease. Study context: The MI sample came from the proximal margin of the surgical specimen. Study conclusions and caveats: Active smokers at surgery had more clonal expansions than non-smokers.

The germline V gene encodes CDR1 PRHDT and CDR2 FYEKMQ (reference sequence). The CDR3 consists of 14 residues. Time point noted: proximal margin of the surgical specimen (macroscopically non-inflamed). As regards this clone: Its antigen remains unidentified.

Produced via immunoSEQ multiplex PCR; TCRdb's table is partial and in-frame only. Of several thousand clones listed, around 87% were seen once; the top ten hold 4.4%. The sequenced sample consisted of ileal tissue. The rearrangement joins TRBV13 to TRBJ2-5, with a tentative D call TRBD2 (5 bases). The tail of the sequence fits TRBJ2-7 better, so the J call may be wrong. The clonotype comes from an adult with Crohn's disease. The CDR3 loop reads CASSPRRPGNEQYF. DNA for the CDR3: TGTGCCAGCAGCCCCCGGAGACCGGGGAACGAGCAGTACTTC.